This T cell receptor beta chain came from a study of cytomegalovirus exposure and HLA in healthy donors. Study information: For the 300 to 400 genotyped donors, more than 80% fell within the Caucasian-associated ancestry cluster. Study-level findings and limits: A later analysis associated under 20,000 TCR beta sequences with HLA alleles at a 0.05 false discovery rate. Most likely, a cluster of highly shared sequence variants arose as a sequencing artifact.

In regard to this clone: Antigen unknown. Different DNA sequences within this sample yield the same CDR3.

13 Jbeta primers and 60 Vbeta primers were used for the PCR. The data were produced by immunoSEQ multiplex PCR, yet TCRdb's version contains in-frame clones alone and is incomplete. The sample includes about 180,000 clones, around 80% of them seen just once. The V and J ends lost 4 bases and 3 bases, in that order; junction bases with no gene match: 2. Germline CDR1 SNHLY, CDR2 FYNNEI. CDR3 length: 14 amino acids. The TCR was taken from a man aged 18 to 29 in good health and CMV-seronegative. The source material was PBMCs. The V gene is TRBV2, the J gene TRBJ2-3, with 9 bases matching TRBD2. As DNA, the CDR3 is TGTGCCAGCAGTGTTAGCGGGGGAACAGATACGCAGTATTTT. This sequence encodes CASSVSGGTDTQYF.